These T cell receptor beta chains were read from a single sample in a study of blood T cells in healthy people across ages. TCRdb used MiXCR to reprocess the 5' RACE reads, holding one entry per CDR3 protein. The sample carries 2 million or so distinct CDR3 sequences, roughly 52% recorded once. The sample taken for sequencing was blood. Receptors were obtained from a woman between 40 and 55 years old in good health. The CDR3 runs from the conserved cysteine through the conserved F or W. The D gene is left open where the match is weak. Only some rows state a clone size, as once, few, many or a class for expanded clones.

j_call clone_size v_call d_call cdr3_aa cdr3_nt
TRBJ2-1 NA TRBV12-3/TRBV12-4 NA CASRRGRGLGNEQFF TGTGCCAGCAGGCGAGGCAGGGGTCTAGGGAATGAGCAGTTCTTC
TRBJ1-1 once TRBV12-3/TRBV12-4 TRBD1 CASSPTGGATEAFF TGTGCCAGCAGTCCGACAGGGGGCGCAACTGAAGCTTTCTTT
TRBJ2-7 once TRBV20-1 NA CSAPWAGSYEQYF TGCAGTGCTCCGTGGGCAGGGTCCTACGAGCAGTACTTC
TRBJ2-3 few TRBV4-2 NA CASSQELAVSTDTQYF TGCGCCAGCAGCCAAGAGTTGGCTGTGAGCACAGATACGCAGTATTTT
TRBJ1-1 NA TRBV20-1 NA CSARREGVNTEAFF TGCAGTGCTAGGAGGGAAGGGGTGAACACTGAAGCTTTCTTT
TRBJ2-5 few TRBV7-2 NA CASSKDPNPETQYF TGTGCCAGCAGCAAGGACCCTAACCCGGAGACCCAGTACTTC
TRBJ2-7 NA TRBV9 NA CASAGYEQYF TGTGCCAGCGCCGGGTACGAGCAGTACTTC
TRBJ2-7 NA TRBV27 NA CASSLRTLPPGYEQYF TGTGCCAGCAGTCTCCGGACTCTACCTCCCGGCTACGAGCAGTACTTC
TRBJ2-1 few TRBV7-9 NA CASSLEAGLDEQFF TGTGCCAGCAGCTTAGAGGCAGGATTGGATGAGCAGTTCTTC
TRBJ2-4 NA TRBV28 TRBD1 CASSFPRDREALAKNIQYF TGTGCCAGCAGTTTCCCCCGCGACAGGGAAGCTTTAGCCAAAAACATTCAGTACTTC
TRBJ2-7 many TRBV20-1 NA CSAGGHALYEQYF TGCAGTGCTGGGGGACACGCCTTATACGAGCAGTACTTC
TRBJ2-5 few TRBV10-3 TRBD1 CAISARGRFEAQYF TGTGCCATCAGTGCCAGGGGGCGTTTCGAGGCCCAGTACTTC
TRBJ2-3 NA TRBV3-1 TRBD2 CASSQAAGGVFDTQYF TGTGCCAGCAGCCAAGCCGCGGGGGGGGTATTTGATACGCAGTATTTT
TRBJ2-1 few TRBV28 TRBD2 CASSLAGGSDEQFF TGTGCCAGCAGTTTAGCGGGGGGTAGCGATGAGCAGTTCTTC
TRBJ1-2 few TRBV5-6 NA CASSLDRHGYTF TGTGCCAGCAGCCTTGACAGACATGGCTACACCTTC
TRBJ1-1 NA TRBV20-1 TRBD1 CSAAGTGSSEAFF TGCAGTGCAGCCGGGACAGGGAGTTCTGAAGCTTTCTTT
TRBJ2-3 NA TRBV29-1 NA CSVEETLAAQYF TGCAGCGTTGAAGAGACCTTAGCGGCGCAGTATTTT
TRBJ1-2 NA TRBV25-1 NA CASSEWSPGGYGYTF TGTGCCAGCAGTGAATGGTCACCCGGCGGGTATGGCTACACCTTC
TRBJ1-2 NA TRBV20-1 TRBD1 CSASTGTANYGYTF TGCAGTGCTTCCACCGGGACAGCTAACTATGGCTACACCTTC
TRBJ1-2 NA TRBV18 NA CASSPFRTDHGYTF TGTGCCAGCTCACCATTCCGGACAGACCATGGCTACACCTTC
TRBJ2-6 NA TRBV28 TRBD1 CASSPTRQGTGANVLTF TGTGCCAGCAGTCCCACGAGACAGGGGACTGGGGCCAACGTCCTGACTTTC
TRBJ2-7 few TRBV6-2/TRBV6-3 TRBD2 CASSYRGLAGSYEQYF TGTGCCAGCAGTTACCGGGGACTAGCAGGCTCCTACGAGCAGTACTTC
TRBJ2-3 NA TRBV15 TRBD2 CATSLRGGIMDTQYF TGTGCCACCAGCCTGCGGGGGGGCATAATGGATACGCAGTATTTT
TRBJ2-5 NA TRBV5-1 NA CASISQGGEQYF TGCGCCAGCATCAGTCAGGGGGGTGAGCAGTACTTC
TRBJ1-2 NA TRBV29-1 TRBD1 CSVEGVTGSNYGYTF TGCAGCGTTGAAGGGGTGACAGGGTCTAACTATGGCTACACCTTC
TRBJ2-5 NA TRBV19 TRBD2 CASSIMGEGKNEQYF TGTGCCAGTAGTATAATGGGGGAGGGAAAGAATGAGCAGTACTTC